Listed below are T cell receptor beta chains from one sample, sequenced in a study of blood T cell repertoires in COVID-19. The assay was immunoSEQ multiplex PCR, and TCRdb's table has in-frame clones only and misses some. The sample lists around 50,000 clones; approximately 81% were seen once. Sequencing was done on a sample of peripheral blood. The receptors were sampled from a man between 35 and 55 years old with active COVID-19. Each CDR3 is given with its conserved first and last residue. A D gene is named only where the DNA matches it firmly. Not every row has a clone size; where given, it reads once, few, many or a size class.

j_call clone_size v_call d_call cdr3_nt cdr3_aa
TRBJ1-3 NA TRBV18 NA TGTGCCAGCTCACGACCGCCAGCGGGAAACACCATATATTTT CASSRPPAGNTIYF
TRBJ2-5 NA TRBV11-2 TRBD2 TGTGCCAGCAGCTACCGACTAGCGGGGGGGGAGACCCAGTACTTC CASSYRLAGGETQYF
TRBJ1-6 NA TRBV9 NA TGTGCCAGCAGCGCTGCTGGGGGGGGACCCCTCCACTTT CASSAAGGGPLHF
TRBJ2-1 NA TRBV5-1 NA TGCGCCAGCAGCTTGAGGGCCCCGGGATTCGAGCAGTTCTTC CASSLRAPGFEQFF
TRBJ2-1 NA TRBV11-2 NA TGTGCCAGCAGCACAACGACGGACAGCTCCTACAATGAGCAGTTCTTC CASSTTTDSSYNEQFF
TRBJ2-1 NA TRBV30 TRBD1 TGTGCCGCCGGTCGGGACAGGACCTACAATGAGCAGTTCTTC CAAGRDRTYNEQFF
TRBJ2-1 NA TRBV3-1/TRBV3-2 TRBD2 TGTGCCAGCAGCCTACAAACTAGCGGGAGACGGAATGAGCAGTTCTTC CASSLQTSGRRNEQFF
TRBJ2-7 NA TRBV9 TRBD2 TGTGCCAGCAGCGTGAGCGGGAGTCGGGACGAGCAGTACTTC CASSVSGSRDEQYF
TRBJ2-5 NA TRBV6-5 NA TGTGCCACCAACCTATCGGGGCAAGAGACCCAGTACTTC CATNLSGQETQYF
TRBJ2-1 NA TRBV19 TRBD2 TGTGCCAGTAGTATGGGTAGCGGGAGGTCCTACAATGAGCAGTTCTTC CASSMGSGRSYNEQFF
TRBJ2-3 NA TRBV9 TRBD1 TGTGCCAGCAGCGCATACAGGGGGAACACAGATACGCAGTATTTT CASSAYRGNTDTQYF
TRBJ2-1 NA TRBV25-1 TRBD2 TGTGCCAGCAGTTCCGCGGGGGGGCGTGAGCAGTTCTTC CASSSAGGREQFF
TRBJ2-5 NA TRBV28 NA TGTGCCAGCAGTCCCCGACGACTAGTATTGGAGACCCAGTACTTC CASSPRRLVLETQYF
TRBJ1-2 NA TRBV11-2 NA TGTGCCAGCAGCTTAGTACGCGAATTGAGCCACACCTTC CASSLVRELSHTF
TRBJ2-2 NA TRBV11-2 NA TGTGCCAGCAGCTCGACTAAGCAGTCGAACACCGGGGAGCTGTTTTTT CASSSTKQSNTGELFF
TRBJ2-7 NA TRBV4-1 NA TGCGCCAGCAGCCAAGACGAGGCTTCGCGCGAGCAGTACTTC CASSQDEASREQYF
TRBJ2-3 NA TRBV15 TRBD2 TGTGCCACCAGCAGGGGGGCTAGCGGGAGTGATACGCAGTATTTT CATSRGASGSDTQYF
TRBJ2-7 NA TRBV27 TRBD2 TGTGCCAGCAGGGCCCCTGGCGGGAGGACCTACGAGCAGTACTTC CASRAPGGRTYEQYF
TRBJ2-3 NA TRBV7-3 NA TGTGCCAGCAGCCTGGGTGGGGCCAAGGGCGCAGATACGCAGTATTTT CASSLGGAKGADTQYF
TRBJ2-7 NA TRBV28 TRBD1 TGTGCCAGCAGCAGGGGGCGCGGCGAGCAGTACTTC CASSRGRGEQYF
TRBJ1-1 NA TRBV19 NA TGTGCCAGTAGTTACGGCGGGAACACTGAAGCTTTCTTT CASSYGGNTEAFF
TRBJ2-1 once TRBV6-1 NA TGTGCCAGCAGTGTTGGATATGGGGAGGTTCTGGATGAGCAGTTCTTC CASSVGYGEVLDEQFF
TRBJ2-1 NA TRBV6-5 TRBD2 TGTGCCAGCACCGGGGGGGGACTACCAAACAATGAGCAGTTCTTC CASTGGGLPNNEQFF
TRBJ2-1 NA TRBV25-1 NA TGTGCCAGCAGTGAAAGAGGGATTGCCTACAATGAGCAGTTCTTC CASSERGIAYNEQFF
TRBJ2-1 few TRBV7-9 NA TGTGCCAGCGGTGGGGCAGGCTACAATGAGCAGTTCTTC CASGGAGYNEQFF
TRBJ2-7 NA TRBV3-1/TRBV3-2 TRBD2 TGTGCCAGCAGCCAAGCCCTTTTGACTAGCAGCGAGCAGTACTTC CASSQALLTSSEQYF
TRBJ2-1 NA TRBV19 TRBD2 TGTGCCAGTAGATCCCACGGGAGGGCCGATGAGCAGTTCTTC CASRSHGRADEQFF
TRBJ2-3 NA TRBV7-9 NA TGTGCCAGCAGCGCCGCGGGACGAACGACAGATACGCAGTATTTT CASSAAGRTTDTQYF
TRBJ2-1 NA TRBV5-8 TRBD2 TGTGCCAGCAGCTTCCCGACTAGCGGGTCGAGCTCCTACAATGAGCAGTTCTTC CASSFPTSGSSSYNEQFF
TRBJ1-1 NA TRBV11-2 NA TGTGCCAGCAGCTGGGGGCAGAACACTGAAGCTTTCTTT CASSWGQNTEAFF
TRBJ1-1 NA TRBV9 NA TGTGCCAGCAGCGTAGGCGGGATAGCGGGAACTGAAGCTTTCTTT CASSVGGIAGTEAFF
TRBJ1-1 NA TRBV27 NA TGTGCCAGCAGTTTGGGACACGAAGCTTTCTTT CASSLGHEAFF
TRBJ2-3 NA TRBV6-6 NA TGTGCCAGCAGCACCGTAGCTTCCCGCGAGTATTTT CASSTVASREYF
TRBJ2-5 NA TRBV4-2 TRBD2 TGTGCCAGCAGCCTCAGAGCCGGGACTAGCGGGAGCCAGACCCAGTACTTC CASSLRAGTSGSQTQYF
TRBJ2-3 NA TRBV11-2 NA TGTGCCAGCAGTTTAGGGCAATTTACAGATACGCAGTATTTT CASSLGQFTDTQYF
TRBJ1-1 NA TRBV10-1 NA TGCGCCAGCAGCCCCTCATTTTCGGCAGGGTTAACTGAAGCTTTCTTT CASSPSFSAGLTEAFF
TRBJ1-3 NA TRBV27 TRBD1 TGTGCCAGCAGGGGACAGAACTCTGGAAACACCATATATTTT CASRGQNSGNTIYF
TRBJ2-7 NA TRBV9 NA TGTGCCAGCAGCGCTCCGGACAGTACGAGCTCCTACGAGCAGTACTTC CASSAPDSTSSYEQYF
TRBJ1-6 NA TRBV20-1 TRBD1 TGCAGTGCTAGTCGACAGGGTCTAAAGAATTCACCCCTCCACTTT CSASRQGLKNSPLHF
TRBJ1-6 NA TRBV21-1 NA TGTGCCAGCAGCTGGGGACAGAGGGCAAATTCACCCCTCCACTTT CASSWGQRANSPLHF
TRBJ2-6 once TRBV25-1 TRBD2 TGTGCCAGCAGTGAACGGCAAGCGGGAGATGGAGGGGCCAACGTCCTGACTTTC CASSERQAGDGGANVLTF
TRBJ1-3 NA TRBV28 TRBD1 TGTGCCAGCAGAACAGGGGGAACTGGAAACACCATATATTTT CASRTGGTGNTIYF
TRBJ1-2 NA TRBV6-1 TRBD1 TGTGCCAGCAGTGACCGGGACAGGGGTGGCTACACCTTC CASSDRDRGGYTF
TRBJ2-1 NA TRBV28 TRBD2 TGTGCCAGCACCCGGACTAGCGCATACAATGAGCAGTTCTTC CASTRTSAYNEQFF
TRBJ2-1 NA TRBV19 TRBD2 TGTGCCAGTCACCCTATGGGACTAGCGGGAGATGAGCAGTTCTTC CASHPMGLAGDEQFF
TRBJ2-7 NA TRBV10-3 NA TGTGCCATCAGTGAGTCGAGTAGCCTGGCGTACGAGCAGTACTTC CAISESSSLAYEQYF
TRBJ2-5 few TRBV5-1 TRBD1 TGCGCCAGCTCAACAAGCCGGGACAGCCTATACCAAGAGACCCAGTACTTC CASSTSRDSLYQETQYF
TRBJ1-4 NA TRBV5-6 TRBD1 TGTGCCAGCAGCCGATGGACAGGGATAGTAGAAAAACTGTTTTTT CASSRWTGIVEKLFF
TRBJ2-1 NA TRBV5-4 TRBD1 TGTGCCAGCAGCACTGGGGACAGGGGAAATGAGCAGTTCTTC CASSTGDRGNEQFF
TRBJ2-3 NA TRBV10-3 TRBD2 TGTGCCATCAGTGAGTCGCCTAGCGGGAGTATAGATACGCAGTATTTT CAISESPSGSIDTQYF